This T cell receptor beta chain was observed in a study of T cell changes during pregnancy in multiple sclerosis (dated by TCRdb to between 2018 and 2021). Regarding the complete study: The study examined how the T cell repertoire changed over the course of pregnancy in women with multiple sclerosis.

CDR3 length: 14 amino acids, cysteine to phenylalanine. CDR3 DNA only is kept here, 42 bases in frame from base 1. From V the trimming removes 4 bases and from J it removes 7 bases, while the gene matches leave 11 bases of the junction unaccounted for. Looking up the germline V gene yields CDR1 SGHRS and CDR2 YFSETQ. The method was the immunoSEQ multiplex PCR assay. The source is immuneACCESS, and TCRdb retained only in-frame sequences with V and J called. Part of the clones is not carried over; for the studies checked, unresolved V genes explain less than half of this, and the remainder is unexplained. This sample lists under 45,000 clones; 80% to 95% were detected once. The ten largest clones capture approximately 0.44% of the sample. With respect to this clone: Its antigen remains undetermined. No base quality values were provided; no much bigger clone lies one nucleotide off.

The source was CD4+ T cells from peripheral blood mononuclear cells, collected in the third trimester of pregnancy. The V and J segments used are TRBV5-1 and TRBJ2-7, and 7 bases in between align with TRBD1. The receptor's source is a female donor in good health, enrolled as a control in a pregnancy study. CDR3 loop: CASSNTQPGGEQYF. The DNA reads TGCGCCAGCAGCAATACCCAACCAGGGGGAGAGCAGTACTTC. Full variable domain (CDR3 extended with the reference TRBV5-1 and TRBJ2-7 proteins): KAGVTQTPRYLIKTRGQQVTLSCSPISGHRSVSWYQQTPGQGLQFLFEYFSETQRNKGNFPGRFSGRQFSNSRSEMNVSTLELGDSALYLCASSNTQPGGEQYFGPGTRLTVT.